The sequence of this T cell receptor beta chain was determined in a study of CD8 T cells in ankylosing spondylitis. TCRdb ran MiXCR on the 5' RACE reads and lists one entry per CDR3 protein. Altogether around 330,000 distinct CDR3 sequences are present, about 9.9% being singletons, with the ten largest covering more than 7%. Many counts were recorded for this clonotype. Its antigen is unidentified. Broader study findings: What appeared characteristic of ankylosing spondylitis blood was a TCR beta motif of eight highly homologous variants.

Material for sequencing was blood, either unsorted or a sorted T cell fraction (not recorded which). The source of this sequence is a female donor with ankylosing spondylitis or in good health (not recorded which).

Written as DNA, the CDR3 is TGTGCCAGCAGCCCACACGGGGGGCAGTACTTC. Its translation: CASSPHGGQYF. The genes are TRBV9 and TRBJ2-7; perhaps TRBD2 as D (6 bases). V lost 4 bases and J 9 bases, leaving 11 bases between the germline ends. This CDR3 comprises 11 residues. Germline V gene sequence: CDR1 SGDLS, CDR2 YYNGEE.